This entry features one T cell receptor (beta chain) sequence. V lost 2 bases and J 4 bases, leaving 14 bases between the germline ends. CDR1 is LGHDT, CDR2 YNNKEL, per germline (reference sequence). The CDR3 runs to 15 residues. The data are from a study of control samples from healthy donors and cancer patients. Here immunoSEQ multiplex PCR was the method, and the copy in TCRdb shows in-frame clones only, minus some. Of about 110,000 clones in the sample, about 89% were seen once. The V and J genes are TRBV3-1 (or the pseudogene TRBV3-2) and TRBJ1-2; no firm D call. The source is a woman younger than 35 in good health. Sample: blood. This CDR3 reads CASSQTASGSYGYTF. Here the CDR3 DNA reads TGTGCCAGCAGCCAAACGGCTTCGGGGAGCTATGGCTACACCTTC.